What follows is one T cell receptor beta chain and its context. These data come from a study of blood T cell repertoires in COVID-19. Study in general: Acute and convalescent COVID-19 specimens originated in the United States, Italy and Spain. PBMCs, B-cell-depleted T cells, or T cells were the source of the cDNA or gDNA that made up the material.

Original handling: Cell counts per sample came from amplifying reference gene primers. Sequencing was performed with immunoSEQ multiplex PCR; in TCRdb, only in-frame clones are kept and a portion is missing. V and J calls and clone size are as listed in that table; D and trimming were resolved from the DNA. The table shows tens of thousands of clones, with around 83% occurring only once. This clonotype was obtained from a human donor in a cohort sampled during active COVID-19. The source material was peripheral blood.

The CDR3 spells CAWRDSYSNQPQHF. CDR3 nucleotide sequence: TGTGCCTGGAGGGACAGTTATAGCAATCAGCCCCAGCATTTT. This rearrangement joins TRBV30 to TRBJ1-5; a possible D gene is TRBD1 (6 bases). The V gene lost 3 bases and the J gene lost 0 bases, with 9 bases spanning the gap. CDR3 length: 14 amino acids. Germline loops: CDR1 GTSNPN, CDR2 SVGIG (reference sequence). The full variable domain, its missing parts supplied by reference TRBV30 and TRBJ1-5, is SQTIHQWPATLVQPVGSPLSLECTVEGTSNPNLYWYRQAAGRGLQLLFYSVGIGQISSEVPQNLSASRPQDRQFILSSKKLLLSDSGFYLCAWRDSYSNQPQHFGDGTRLSIL.